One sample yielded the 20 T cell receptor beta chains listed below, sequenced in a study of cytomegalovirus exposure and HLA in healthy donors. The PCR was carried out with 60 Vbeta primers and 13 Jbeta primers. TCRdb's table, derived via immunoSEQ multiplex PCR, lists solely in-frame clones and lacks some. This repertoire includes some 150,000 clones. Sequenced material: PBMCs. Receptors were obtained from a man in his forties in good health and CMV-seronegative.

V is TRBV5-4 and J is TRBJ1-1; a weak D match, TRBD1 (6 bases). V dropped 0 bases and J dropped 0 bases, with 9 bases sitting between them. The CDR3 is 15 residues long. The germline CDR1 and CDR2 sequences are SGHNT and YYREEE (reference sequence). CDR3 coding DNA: TGTGCCAGCAGCTTGGAAGGGGGAATGAACACTGAAGCTTTCTTT. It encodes CASSLEGGMNTEAFF.

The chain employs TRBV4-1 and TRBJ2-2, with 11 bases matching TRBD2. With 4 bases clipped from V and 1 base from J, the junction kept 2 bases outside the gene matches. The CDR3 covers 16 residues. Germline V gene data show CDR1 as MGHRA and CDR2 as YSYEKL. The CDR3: CASSPSGGRNTGELFF. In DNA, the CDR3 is TGCGCCAGCAGCCCTAGCGGGGGGAGGAACACCGGGGAGCTGTTTTTT.

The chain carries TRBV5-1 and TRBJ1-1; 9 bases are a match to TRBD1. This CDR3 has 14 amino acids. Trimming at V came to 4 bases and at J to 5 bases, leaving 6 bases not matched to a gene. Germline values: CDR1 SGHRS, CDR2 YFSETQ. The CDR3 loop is CASSQRQGVTEAFF. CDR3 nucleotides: TGCGCCAGCAGCCAAAGACAGGGGGTTACTGAAGCTTTCTTT.

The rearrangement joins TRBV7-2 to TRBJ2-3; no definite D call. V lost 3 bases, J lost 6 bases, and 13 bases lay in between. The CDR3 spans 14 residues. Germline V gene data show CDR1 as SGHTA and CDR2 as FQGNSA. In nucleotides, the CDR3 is TGTGCCAGCAGCTTGGTTCTGTTCTACGATACGCAGTATTTT. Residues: CASSLVLFYDTQYF.

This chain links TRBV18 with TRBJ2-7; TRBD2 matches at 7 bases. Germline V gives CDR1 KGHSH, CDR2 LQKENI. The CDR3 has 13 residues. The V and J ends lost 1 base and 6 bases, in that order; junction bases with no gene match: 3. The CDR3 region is CASSPREGSEQYF. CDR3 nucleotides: TGTGCCAGCTCACCACGGGAGGGGAGCGAGCAGTACTTC.

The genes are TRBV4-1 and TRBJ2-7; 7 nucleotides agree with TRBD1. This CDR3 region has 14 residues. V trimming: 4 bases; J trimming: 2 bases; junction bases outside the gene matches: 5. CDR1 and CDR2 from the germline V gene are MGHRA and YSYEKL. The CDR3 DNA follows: TGCGCCAGCAGCCTAAACAGGGGCCCCTACGAGCAGTACTTC. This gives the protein CASSLNRGPYEQYF.

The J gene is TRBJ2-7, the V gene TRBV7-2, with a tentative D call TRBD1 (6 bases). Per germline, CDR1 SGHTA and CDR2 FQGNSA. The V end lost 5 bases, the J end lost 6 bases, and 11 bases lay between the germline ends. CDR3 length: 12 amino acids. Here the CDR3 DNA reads TGTGCCAGCAGCCAACAGGGACCCGAGCAGTACTTC. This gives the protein CASSQQGPEQYF.

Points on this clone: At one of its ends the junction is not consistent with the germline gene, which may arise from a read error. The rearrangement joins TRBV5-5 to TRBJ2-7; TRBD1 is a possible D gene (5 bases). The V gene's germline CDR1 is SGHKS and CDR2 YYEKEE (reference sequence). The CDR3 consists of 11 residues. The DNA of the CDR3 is TGTGCCAGCAGCTTCACGGACATCCTTTTCTTC. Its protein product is CASSFTDILFF.

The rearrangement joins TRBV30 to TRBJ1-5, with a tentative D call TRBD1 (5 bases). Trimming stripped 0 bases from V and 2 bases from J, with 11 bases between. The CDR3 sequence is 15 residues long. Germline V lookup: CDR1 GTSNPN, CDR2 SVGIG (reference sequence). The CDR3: CAWSVPYRRNQPQHF. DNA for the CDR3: TGTGCCTGGAGTGTTCCTTACAGGCGCAATCAGCCCCAGCATTTT.

The DNA for the CDR3 is TGTGCCAGCAGCCAAGATCGGACTCTTTACGAGCAGTACTTC. Protein product: CASSQDRTLYEQYF. This chain links TRBV4-2 with TRBJ2-7, with a weak D call TRBD2 (5 bases). Trimming took 0 bases from V and 4 from J, leaving 10 bases between them. This CDR3 region has 14 residues. Germline V gene sequence: CDR1 LGHNA, CDR2 YNFKEQ.

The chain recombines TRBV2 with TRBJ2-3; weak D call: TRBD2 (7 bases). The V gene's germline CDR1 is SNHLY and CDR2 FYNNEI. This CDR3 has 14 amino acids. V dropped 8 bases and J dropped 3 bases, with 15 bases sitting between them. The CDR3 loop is CASGTRGGTDTQYF. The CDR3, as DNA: TGTGCCAGCGGGACAAGGGGGGGAACAGATACGCAGTATTTT.

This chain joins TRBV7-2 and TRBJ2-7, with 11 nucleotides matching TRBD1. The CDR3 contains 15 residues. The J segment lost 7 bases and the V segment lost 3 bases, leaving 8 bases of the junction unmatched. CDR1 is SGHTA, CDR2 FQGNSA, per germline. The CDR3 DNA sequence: TGTGCCAGCAGCTTCCTAGGACAGGGGGCAGAAGAGCAGTACTTC. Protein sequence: CASSFLGQGAEEQYF.

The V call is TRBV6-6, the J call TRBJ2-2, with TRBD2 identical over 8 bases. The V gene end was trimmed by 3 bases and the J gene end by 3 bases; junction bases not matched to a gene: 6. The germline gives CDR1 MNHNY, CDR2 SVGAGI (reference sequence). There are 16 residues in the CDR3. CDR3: CASSYNGGADTGELFF. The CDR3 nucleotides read TGTGCCAGCAGTTATAACGGGGGGGCGGACACCGGGGAGCTGTTTTTT.

The CDR3 nucleotides read TGTGCCAGCAGCCCCTCCCAATTCAGCGGGGAGCCCTACGAGCAGTACTTC. It codes for CASSPSQFSGEPYEQYF. The chain links TRBV27 to TRBJ2-7; TRBD2 agrees at 7 bases. The CDR3 is 17 amino acids. V lost 6 bases, J lost 2 bases, and 16 bases stayed unmatched. CDR1 MNHEY and CDR2 SMNVEV come from the germline V gene (reference sequence).

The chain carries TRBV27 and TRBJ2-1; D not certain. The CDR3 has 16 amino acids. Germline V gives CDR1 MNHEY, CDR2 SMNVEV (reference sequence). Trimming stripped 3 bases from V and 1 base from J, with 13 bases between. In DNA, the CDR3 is TGTGCCAGCAGTTTGGCCCACCCATTATCCTACAATGAGCAGTTCTTC. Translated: CASSLAHPLSYNEQFF.

CDR3 sequence (DNA): TGCGCCAGCAGCCGAACAGAAAGGGGTACTGAAGCTTTCTTT. As protein: CASSRTERGTEAFF. The chain has TRBV5-1 and TRBJ1-1; tentatively, D is TRBD1 (5 bases). Trimming removed 4 bases at V and 5 bases at J, with 15 bases between. CDR3 length equals 14 residues. The V gene's germline CDR1 is SGHRS and CDR2 YFSETQ.

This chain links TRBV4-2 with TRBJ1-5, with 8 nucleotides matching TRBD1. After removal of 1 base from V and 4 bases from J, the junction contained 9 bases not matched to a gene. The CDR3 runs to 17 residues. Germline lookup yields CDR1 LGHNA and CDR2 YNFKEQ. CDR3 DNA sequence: TGTGCCAGCAGCCAAGCTTTCGGAGACAGGGGTAATCAGCCCCAGCATTTT. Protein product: CASSQAFGDRGNQPQHF.

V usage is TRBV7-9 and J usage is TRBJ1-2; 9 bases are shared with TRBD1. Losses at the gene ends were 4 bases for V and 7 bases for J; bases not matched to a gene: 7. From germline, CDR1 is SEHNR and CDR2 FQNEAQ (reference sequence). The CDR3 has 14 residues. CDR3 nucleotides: TGTGCCAGCAGCTCAACAGGGGGCATAGGTGGCTACACCTTC. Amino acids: CASSSTGGIGGYTF.

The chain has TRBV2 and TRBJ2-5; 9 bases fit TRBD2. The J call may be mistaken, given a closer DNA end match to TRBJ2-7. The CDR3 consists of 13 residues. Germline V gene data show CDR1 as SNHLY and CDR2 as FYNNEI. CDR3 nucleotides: TGTGCCAGCAACCTAGCGGGGATCTACGAGCAGTACTTC. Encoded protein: CASNLAGIYEQYF.

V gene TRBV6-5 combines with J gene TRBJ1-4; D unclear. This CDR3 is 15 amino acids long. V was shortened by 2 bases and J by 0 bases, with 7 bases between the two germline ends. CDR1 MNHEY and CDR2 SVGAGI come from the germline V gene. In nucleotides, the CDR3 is TGTGCCAGCAGTTACGACACGACAACTAATGAAAAACTGTTTTTT. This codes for CASSYDTTTNEKLFF.